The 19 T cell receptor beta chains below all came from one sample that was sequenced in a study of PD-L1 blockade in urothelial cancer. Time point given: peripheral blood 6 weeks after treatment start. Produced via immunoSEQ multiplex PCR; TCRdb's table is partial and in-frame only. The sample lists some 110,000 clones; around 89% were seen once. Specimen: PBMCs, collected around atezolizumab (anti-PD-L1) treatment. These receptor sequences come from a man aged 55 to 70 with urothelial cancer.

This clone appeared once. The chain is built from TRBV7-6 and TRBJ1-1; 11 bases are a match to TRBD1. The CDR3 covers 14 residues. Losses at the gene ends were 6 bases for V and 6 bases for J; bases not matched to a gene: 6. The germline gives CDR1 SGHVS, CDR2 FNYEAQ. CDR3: CASSPRTGGSEAFF. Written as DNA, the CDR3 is TGTGCCAGCAGTCCTCGGACAGGGGGCTCTGAAGCTTTCTTT.

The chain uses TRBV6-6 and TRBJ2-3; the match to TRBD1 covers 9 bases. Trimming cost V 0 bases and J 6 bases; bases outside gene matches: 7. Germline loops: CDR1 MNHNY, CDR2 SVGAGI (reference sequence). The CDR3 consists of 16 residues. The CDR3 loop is CASSYSTGGFTDTQYF. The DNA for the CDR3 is TGTGCCAGCAGTTACTCGACAGGGGGTTTTACGGATACGCAGTATTTT.

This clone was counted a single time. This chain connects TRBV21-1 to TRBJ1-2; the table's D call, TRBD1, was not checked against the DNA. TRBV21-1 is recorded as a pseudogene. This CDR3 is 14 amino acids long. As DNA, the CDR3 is TGTGCCAGCAGCGCCCGGGGACATCCCTATGGCTACACCTTC. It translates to CASSARGHPYGYTF.

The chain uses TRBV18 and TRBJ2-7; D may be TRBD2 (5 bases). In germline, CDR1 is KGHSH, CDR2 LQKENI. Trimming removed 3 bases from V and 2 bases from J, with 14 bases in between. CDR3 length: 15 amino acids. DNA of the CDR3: TGTGCCAGCTCACCTACTAGGGCGGGTCCCTACGAGCAGTACTTC. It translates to CASSPTRAGPYEQYF.

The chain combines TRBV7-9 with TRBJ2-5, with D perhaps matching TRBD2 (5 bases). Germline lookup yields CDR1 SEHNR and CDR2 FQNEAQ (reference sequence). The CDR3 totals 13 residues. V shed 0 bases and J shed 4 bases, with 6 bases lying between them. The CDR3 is CASSLARAETQYF. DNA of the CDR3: TGTGCCAGCAGCTTAGCGAGGGCAGAGACCCAGTACTTC.

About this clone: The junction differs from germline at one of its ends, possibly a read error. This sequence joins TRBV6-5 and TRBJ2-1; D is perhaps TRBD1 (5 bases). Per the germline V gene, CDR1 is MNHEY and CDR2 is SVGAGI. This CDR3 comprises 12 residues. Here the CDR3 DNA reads TGTGCCAGCAGCCGCCTCGGGCAGGGAATAATCTTC. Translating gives CASSRLGQGIIF.

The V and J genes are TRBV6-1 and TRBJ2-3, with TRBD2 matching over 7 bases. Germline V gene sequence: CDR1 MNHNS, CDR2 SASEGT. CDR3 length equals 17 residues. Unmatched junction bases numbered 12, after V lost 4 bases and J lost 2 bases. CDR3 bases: TGTGCCAGCAGTGCTACTCAAGCGGGGAGACCCACAGATACGCAGTATTTT. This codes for CASSATQAGRPTDTQYF.

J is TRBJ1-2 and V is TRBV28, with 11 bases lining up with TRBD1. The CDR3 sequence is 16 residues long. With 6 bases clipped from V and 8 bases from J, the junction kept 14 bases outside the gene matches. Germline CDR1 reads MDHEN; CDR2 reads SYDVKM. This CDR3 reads CASRLSSGQGARGYTF. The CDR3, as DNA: TGTGCCAGCAGGCTTTCTTCTGGACAGGGGGCAAGGGGCTACACCTTC.

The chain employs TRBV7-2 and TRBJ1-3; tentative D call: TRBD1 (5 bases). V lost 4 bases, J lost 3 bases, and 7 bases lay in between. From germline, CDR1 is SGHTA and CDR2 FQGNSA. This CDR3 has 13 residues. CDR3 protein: CASSWQGGNTIYF. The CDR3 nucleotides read TGTGCCAGCAGCTGGCAGGGTGGAAACACCATATATTTT.

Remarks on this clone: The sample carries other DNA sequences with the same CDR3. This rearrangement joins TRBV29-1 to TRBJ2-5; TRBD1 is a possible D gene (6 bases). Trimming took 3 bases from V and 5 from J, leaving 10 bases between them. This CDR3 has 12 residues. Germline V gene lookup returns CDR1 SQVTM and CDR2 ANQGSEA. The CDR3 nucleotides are TGCAGCGTTGACAGGGGTAGGGAGACCCAGTACTTC. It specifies CSVDRGRETQYF.

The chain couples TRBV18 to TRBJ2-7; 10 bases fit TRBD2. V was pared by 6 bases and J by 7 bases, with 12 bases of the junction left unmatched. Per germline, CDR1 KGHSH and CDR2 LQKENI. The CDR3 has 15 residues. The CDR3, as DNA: TGTGCCAGCTCGCCCCTAACAGCGGGAGGGGATGAGCAGTACTTC. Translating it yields CASSPLTAGGDEQYF.

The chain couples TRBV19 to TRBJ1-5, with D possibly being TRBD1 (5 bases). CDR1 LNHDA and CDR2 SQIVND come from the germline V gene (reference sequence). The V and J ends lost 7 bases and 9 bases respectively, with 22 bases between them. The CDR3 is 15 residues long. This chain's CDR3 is CASTTSQGERGPQHF. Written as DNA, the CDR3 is TGTGCCAGTACTACTTCCCAAGGGGAAAGGGGGCCCCAGCATTTT.

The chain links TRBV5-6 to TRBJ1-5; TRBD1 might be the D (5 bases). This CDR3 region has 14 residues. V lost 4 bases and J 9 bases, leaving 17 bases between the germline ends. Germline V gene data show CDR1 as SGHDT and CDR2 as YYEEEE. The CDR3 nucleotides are TGTGCCAGCAGCCTCCAGGGTCTTCAAGGGCCCCAGCATTTT. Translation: CASSLQGLQGPQHF.

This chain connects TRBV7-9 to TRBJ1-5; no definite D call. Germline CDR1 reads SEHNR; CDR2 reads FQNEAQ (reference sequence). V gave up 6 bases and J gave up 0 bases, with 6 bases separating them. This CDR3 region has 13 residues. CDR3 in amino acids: CASSANSNQPQHF. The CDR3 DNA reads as TGTGCCAGCAGTGCTAATAGCAATCAGCCCCAGCATTTT.

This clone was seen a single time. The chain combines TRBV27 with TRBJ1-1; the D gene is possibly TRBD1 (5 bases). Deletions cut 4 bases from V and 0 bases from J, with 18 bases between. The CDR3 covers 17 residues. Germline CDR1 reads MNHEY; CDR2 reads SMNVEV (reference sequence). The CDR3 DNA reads TGTGCCAGCAGTTGGGGACTTGGAGCCGGGGTGAACACTGAAGCTTTCTTT. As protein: CASSWGLGAGVNTEAFF.

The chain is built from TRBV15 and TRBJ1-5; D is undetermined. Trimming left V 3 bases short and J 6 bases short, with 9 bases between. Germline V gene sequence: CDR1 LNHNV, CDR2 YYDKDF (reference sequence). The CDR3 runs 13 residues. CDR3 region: CATSSHTTQPQHF. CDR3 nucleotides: TGTGCCACCAGCAGCCACACTACTCAGCCCCAGCATTTT.

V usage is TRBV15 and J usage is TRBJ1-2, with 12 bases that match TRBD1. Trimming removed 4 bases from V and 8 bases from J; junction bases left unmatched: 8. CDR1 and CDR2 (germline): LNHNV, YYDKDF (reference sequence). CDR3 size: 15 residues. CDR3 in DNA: TGTGCCACCAGCACCTCTGGGACAGGGGGCGTAGGCTACACCTTC. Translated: CATSTSGTGGVGYTF.

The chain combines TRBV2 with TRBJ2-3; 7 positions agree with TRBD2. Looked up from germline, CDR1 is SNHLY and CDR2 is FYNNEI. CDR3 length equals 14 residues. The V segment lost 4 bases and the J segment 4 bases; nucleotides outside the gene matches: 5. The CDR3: CASSVGRGADTQYF. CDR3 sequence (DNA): TGTGCCAGCAGTGTCGGTCGGGGGGCAGATACGCAGTATTTT.

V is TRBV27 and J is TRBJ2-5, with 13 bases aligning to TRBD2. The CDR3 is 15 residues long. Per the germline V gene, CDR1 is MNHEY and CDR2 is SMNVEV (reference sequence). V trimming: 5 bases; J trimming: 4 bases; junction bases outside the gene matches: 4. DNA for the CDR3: TGTGCCAGCAGTGCCGGGACTAGCGGGACAGAGACCCAGTACTTC. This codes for CASSAGTSGTETQYF.